This record concerns one T cell receptor beta chain sequence. Antigen specificity is unknown. Thawed PBMCs were FACS-sorted into unstimulated CD4+CD25+CD127- regulatory T cells, CD4+CD25- non-regulatory cells, CD4 and CD8 cells. These data originate in a study of Tregs in tolerant kidney transplant recipients. Background on the study: Mixed chimerism was transient after nonmyeloablative marrow transplants from related graft donors.

Study outcomes and limitations: Antigen-driven expansion was suggested because donor-specific Tregs expanded more than all Tregs in tolerant patients. Biological reproducibility was not directly addressed, but technical replication error appeared minimal.

V was clipped by 2 bases and J by 2 bases; unmatched bases: 4. The CDR3 runs 15 residues. Germline lookup yields CDR1 MDHEN and CDR2 SYDVKM. Measured with immunoSEQ multiplex PCR; TCRdb has only the in-frame clones, and not every one. The sample holds about 61,000 clones, 80% to 90% seen once. J is TRBJ1-2 and V is TRBV28, with 8 nucleotides matching TRBD1. The sample consisted of Tregs from blood, taken before the transplant. This TCR derives from a human donor who received a combined kidney and bone marrow transplant. The CDR3 loop reads CASSLIGQGNYGYTF. DNA for the CDR3: TGTGCCAGCAGTTTAATTGGACAGGGCAACTATGGCTACACCTTC.